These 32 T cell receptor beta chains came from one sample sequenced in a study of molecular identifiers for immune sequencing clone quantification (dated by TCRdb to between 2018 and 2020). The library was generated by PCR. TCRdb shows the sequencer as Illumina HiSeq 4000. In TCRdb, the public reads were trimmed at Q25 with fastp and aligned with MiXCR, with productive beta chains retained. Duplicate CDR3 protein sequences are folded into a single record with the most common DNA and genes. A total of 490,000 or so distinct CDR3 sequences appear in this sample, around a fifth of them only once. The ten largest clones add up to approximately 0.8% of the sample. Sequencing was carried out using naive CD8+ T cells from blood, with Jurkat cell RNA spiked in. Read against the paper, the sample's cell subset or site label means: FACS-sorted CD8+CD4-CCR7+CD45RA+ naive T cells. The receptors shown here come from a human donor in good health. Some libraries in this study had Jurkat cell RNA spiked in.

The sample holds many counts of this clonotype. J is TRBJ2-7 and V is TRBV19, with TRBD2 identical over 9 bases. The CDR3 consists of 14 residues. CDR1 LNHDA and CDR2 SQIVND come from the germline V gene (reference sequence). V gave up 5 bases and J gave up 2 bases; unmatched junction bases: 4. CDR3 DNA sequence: TGTGCCAGTAGTGCGACTAGCGGAGCCTACGAGCAGTACTTC. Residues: CASSATSGAYEQYF.

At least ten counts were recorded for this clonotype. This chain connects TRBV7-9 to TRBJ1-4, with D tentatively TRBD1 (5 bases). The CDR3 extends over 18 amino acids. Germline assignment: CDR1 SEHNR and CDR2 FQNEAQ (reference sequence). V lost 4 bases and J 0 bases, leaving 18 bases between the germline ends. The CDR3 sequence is CASSSSLARAPTNEKLFF. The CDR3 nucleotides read TGTGCCAGCAGCTCCTCCCTGGCCAGGGCCCCAACTAATGAAAAACTGTTTTTT.

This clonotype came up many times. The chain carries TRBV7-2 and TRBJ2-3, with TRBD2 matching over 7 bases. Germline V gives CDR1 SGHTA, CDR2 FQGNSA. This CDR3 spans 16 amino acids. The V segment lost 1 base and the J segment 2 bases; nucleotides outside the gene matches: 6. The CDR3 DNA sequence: TGTGCCAGCAGCTTAGACCCGGGACTAACCACAGATACGCAGTATTTT. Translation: CASSLDPGLTTDTQYF.

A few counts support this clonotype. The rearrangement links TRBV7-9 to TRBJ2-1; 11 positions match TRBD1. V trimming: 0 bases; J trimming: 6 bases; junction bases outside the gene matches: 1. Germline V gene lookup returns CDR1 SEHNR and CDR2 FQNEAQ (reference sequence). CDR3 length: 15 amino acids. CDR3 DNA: TGTGCCAGCAGCTTAGCCGGGACAGGGGGCAATGAGCAGTTCTTC. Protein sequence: CASSLAGTGGNEQFF.

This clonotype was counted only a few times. This CDR3 is CASSQVSGRDTEAFF. For the CDR3, the DNA is TGCGCCAGCAGCCAAGTCTCGGGAAGGGACACTGAAGCTTTCTTT. The chain combines TRBV4-1 with TRBJ1-1, with D uncertain. This CDR3 comprises 15 residues. Per germline, CDR1 MGHRA and CDR2 YSYEKL. V lost 1 base to trimming and J lost 3 bases, with 12 bases between them.

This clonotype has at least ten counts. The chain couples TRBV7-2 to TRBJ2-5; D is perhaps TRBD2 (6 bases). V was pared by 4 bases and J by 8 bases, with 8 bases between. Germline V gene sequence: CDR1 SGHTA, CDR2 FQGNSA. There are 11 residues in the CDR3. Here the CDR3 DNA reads TGTGCCAGCAGCTGGGGAGGAACCCAGTACTTC. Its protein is CASSWGGTQYF.

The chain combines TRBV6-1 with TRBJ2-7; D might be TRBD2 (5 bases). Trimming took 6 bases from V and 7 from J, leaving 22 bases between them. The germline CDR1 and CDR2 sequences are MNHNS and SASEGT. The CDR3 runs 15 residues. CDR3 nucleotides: TGTGCCAGCAGCCCTGACGCCGGGATCCTCAGGGAGCAGTACTTC. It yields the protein CASSPDAGILREQYF.

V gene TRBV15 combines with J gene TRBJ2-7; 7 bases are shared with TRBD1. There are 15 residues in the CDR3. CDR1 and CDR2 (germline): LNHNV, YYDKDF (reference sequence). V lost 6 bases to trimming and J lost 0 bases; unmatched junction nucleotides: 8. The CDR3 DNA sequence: TGTGCCACCAGTCTAACCAGGGGGAGCTCCTACGAGCAGTACTTC. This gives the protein CATSLTRGSSYEQYF.

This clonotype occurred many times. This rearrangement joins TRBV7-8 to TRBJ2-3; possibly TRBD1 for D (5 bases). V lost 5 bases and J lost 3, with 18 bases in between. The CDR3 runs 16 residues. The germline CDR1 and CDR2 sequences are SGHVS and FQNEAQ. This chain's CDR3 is CASSPRADTLTDTQYF. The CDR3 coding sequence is TGTGCCAGCAGCCCAAGGGCGGACACACTAACAGATACGCAGTATTTT.

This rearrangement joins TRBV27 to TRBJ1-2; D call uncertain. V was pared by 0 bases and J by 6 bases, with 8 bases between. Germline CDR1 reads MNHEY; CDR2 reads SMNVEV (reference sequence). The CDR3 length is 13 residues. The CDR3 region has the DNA TGTGCCAGCAGTTTATCAGGACTGAATGGCTACACCTTC. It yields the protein CASSLSGLNGYTF.

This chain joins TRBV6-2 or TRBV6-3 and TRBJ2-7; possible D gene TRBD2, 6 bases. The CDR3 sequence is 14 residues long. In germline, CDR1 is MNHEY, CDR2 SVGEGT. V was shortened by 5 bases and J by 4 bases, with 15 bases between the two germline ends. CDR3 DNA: TGTGCCAGCAGTACGGGAGTCCAGACGTACGAGCAGTACTTC. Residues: CASSTGVQTYEQYF.

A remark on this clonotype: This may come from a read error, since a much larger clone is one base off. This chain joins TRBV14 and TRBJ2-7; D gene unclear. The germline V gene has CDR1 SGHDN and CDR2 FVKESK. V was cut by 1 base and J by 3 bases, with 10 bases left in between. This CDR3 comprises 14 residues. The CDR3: CASSQGIRNYEQYF. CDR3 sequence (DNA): TGTGCCAGCAGCCAAGGGATCCGGAACTACGAGCAGTACTTC.

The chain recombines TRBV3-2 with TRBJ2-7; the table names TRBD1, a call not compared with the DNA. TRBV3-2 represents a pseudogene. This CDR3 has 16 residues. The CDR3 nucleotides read TGTGCCAGCACCGGAGCGGGGACAGGGATAACCTACGAGCAGTACTTC. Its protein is CASTGAGTGITYEQYF.

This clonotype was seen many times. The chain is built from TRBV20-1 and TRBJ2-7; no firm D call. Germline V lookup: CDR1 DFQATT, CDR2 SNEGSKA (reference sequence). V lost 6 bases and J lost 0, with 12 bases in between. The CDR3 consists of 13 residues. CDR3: CSARTSRSYEQYF. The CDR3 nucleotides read TGCAGTGCCCGCACCTCCCGCTCCTACGAGCAGTACTTC.

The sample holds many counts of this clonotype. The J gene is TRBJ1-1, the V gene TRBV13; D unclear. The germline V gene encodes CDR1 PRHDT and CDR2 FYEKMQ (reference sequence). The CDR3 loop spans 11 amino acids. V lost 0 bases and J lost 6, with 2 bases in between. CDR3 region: CASSLGPEAFF. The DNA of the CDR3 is TGTGCCAGCAGCTTAGGGCCTGAAGCTTTCTTT.

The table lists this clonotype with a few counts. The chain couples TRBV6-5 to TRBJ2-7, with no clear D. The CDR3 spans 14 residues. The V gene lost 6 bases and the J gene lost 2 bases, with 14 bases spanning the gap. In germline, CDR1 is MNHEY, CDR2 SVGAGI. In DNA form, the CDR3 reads TGTGCCAGCAGCGGGTCGGCGGCCACCTACGAGCAGTACTTC. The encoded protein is CASSGSAATYEQYF.

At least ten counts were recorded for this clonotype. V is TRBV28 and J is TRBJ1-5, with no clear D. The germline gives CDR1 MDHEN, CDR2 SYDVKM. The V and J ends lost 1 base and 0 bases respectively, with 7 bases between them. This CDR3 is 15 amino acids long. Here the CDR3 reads CASSLSGNSNQPQHF. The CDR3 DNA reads TGTGCCAGCAGTTTATCCGGCAATAGCAATCAGCCCCAGCATTTT.

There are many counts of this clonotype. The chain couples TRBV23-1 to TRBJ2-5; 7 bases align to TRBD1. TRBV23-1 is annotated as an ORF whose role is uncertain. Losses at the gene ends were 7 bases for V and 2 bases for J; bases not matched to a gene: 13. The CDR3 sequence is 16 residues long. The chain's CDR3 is CASIVLRKDRQETQYF. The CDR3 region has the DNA TGCGCCAGCATCGTGCTGAGAAAGGACAGGCAAGAGACCCAGTACTTC.

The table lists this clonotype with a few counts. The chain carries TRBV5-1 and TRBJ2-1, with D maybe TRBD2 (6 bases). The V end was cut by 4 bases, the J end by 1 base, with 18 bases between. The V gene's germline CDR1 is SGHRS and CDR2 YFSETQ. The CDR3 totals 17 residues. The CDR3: CASSAGEGLRSYNEQFF. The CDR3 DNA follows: TGCGCCAGCAGCGCAGGTGAGGGACTTCGGTCCTACAATGAGCAGTTCTTC.

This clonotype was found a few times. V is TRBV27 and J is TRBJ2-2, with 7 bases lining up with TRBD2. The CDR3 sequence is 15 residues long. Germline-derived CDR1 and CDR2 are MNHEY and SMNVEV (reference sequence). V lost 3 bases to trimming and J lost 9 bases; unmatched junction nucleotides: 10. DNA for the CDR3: TGTGCCAGCAGTTTTGAGCGGGGCGCCTCATGGGAGCTGTTTTTT. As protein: CASSFERGASWELFF.

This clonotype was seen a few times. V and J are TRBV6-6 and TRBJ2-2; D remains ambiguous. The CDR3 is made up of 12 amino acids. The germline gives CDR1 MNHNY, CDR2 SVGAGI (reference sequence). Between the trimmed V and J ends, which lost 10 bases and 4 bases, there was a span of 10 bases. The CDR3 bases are TGTGCCATACACCAGGTCACCGGGGAGCTGTTTTTT. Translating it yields CAIHQVTGELFF.

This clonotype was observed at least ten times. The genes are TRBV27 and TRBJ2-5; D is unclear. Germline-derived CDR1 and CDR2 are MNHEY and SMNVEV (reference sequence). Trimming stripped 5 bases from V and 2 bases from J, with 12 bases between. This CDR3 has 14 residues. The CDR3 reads CASSSLDPQETQYF. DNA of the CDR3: TGTGCCAGCAGTAGCCTGGACCCTCAAGAGACCCAGTACTTC.

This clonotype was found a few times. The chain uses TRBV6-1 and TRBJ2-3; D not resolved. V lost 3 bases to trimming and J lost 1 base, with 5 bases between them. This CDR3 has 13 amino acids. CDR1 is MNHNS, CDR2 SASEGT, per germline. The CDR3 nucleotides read TGTGCCAGCAGTGACTTGGGCACAGATACGCAGTATTTT. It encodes CASSDLGTDTQYF.

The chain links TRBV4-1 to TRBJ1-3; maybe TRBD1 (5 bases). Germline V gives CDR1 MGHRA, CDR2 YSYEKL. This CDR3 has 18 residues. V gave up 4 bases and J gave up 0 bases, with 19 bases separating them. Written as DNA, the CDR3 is TGCGCCAGCAGCCCACCTGGGACCGGGGAAAGCTCTGGAAACACCATATATTTT. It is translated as CASSPPGTGESSGNTIYF.

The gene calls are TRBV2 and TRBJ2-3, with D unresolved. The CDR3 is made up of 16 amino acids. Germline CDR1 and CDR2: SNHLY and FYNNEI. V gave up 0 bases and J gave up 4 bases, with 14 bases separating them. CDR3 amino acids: CASSEALGPRADTQYF. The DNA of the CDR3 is TGTGCCAGCAGTGAAGCGCTGGGTCCTAGGGCAGATACGCAGTATTTT.

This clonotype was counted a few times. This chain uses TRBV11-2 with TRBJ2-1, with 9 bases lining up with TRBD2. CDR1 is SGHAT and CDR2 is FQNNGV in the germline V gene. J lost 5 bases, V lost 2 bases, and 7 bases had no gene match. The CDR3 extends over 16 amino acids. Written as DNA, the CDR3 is TGTGCCAGCAGCTTACTTGGGACTAGCACCGACAATGAGCAGTTCTTC. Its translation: CASSLLGTSTDNEQFF.

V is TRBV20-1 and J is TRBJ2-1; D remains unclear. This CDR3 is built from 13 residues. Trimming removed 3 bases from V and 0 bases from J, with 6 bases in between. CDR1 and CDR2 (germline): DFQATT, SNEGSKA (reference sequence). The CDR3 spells CSARRRSYNEQFF. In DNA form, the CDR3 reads TGCAGTGCTAGGAGGCGCTCCTACAATGAGCAGTTCTTC.

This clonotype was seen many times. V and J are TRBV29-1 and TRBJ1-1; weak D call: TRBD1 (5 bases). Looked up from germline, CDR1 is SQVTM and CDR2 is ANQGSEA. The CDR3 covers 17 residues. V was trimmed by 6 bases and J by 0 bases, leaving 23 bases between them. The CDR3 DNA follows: TGCAGCGTGTCGAAGGACACTATCTTCGGGGTGAACACTGAAGCTTTCTTT. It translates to CSVSKDTIFGVNTEAFF.

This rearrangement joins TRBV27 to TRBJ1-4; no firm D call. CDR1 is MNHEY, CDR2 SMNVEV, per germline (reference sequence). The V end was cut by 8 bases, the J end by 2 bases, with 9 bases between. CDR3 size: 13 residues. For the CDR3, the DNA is TGTGCCAGCGCGACACAGACTAATGAAAAACTGTTTTTT. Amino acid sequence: CASATQTNEKLFF.

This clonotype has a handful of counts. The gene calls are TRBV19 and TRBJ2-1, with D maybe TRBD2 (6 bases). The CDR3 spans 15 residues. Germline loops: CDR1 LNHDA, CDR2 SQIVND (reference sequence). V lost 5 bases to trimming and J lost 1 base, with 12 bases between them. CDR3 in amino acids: CASSLNSGSYNEQFF. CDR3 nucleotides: TGTGCCAGTAGTCTAAACAGCGGGTCCTACAATGAGCAGTTCTTC.

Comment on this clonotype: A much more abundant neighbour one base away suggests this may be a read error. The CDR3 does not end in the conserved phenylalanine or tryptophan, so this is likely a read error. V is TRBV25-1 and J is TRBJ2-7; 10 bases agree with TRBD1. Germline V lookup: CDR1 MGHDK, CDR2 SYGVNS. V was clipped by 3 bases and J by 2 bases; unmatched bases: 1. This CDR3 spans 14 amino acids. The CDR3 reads CASSETGGTYEQYL. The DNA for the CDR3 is TGTGCCAGCAGTGAGACAGGGGGCACCTACGAGCAGTACCTC.

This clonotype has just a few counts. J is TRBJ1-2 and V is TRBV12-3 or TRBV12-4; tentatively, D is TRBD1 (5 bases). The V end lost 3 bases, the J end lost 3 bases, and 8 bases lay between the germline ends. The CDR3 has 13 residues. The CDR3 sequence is CASSFGTHYGYTF. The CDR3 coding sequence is TGTGCCAGCAGTTTTGGGACGCACTATGGCTACACCTTC.